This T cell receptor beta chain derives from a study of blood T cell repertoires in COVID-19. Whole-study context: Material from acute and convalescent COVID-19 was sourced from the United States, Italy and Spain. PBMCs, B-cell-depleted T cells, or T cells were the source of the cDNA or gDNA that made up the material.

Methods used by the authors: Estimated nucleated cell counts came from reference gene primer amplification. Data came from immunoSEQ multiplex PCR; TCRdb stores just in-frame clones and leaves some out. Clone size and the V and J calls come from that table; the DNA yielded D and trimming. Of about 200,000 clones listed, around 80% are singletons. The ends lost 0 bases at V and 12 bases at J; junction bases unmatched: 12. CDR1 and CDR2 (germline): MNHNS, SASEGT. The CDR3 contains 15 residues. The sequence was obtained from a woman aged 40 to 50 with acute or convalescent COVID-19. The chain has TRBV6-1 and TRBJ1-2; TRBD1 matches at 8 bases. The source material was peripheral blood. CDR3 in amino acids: CASSEAQDRVHLDTF. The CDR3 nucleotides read TGTGCCAGCAGTGAAGCGCAGGACAGGGTTCATCTTGACACCTTC.